The rows below give T cell receptor beta chains drawn from one sample of a study of chemoradiotherapy in HPV16-positive cancers. Produced via immunoSEQ multiplex PCR; TCRdb's table is partial and in-frame only. The data hold 1,500 to 2,000 clones, with about three quarters observed a single time. The sequencing here drew on tumor tissue, taken from a patient who underwent chemoradiotherapy. These receptors were collected from a human donor with HPV-associated anogenital cancer. The CDR3 runs from the conserved cysteine through the conserved F or W. Fields, in order: CDR3 DNA, CDR3 protein, D gene, J gene, V gene, clone size. A D gene is named only where the DNA matches it firmly. Only part of the rows carry a size: once, few, many, or a class if the clone is expanded.

CDR3nt: TGTGCCAGCAGCGGCGTAGCGGGGGGGCCCGCAGATACGCAGTATTTT
CDR3aa: CASSGVAGGPADTQYF
d_gene: TRBD2
j_gene: TRBJ2-3
v_gene: TRBV9
abundance: once

CDR3nt: TGTGCCAGCAGCCGGGCCGCGACAGATATTGAATGGAGGGGTCAGCCCCAGCATTTT
CDR3aa: CASSRAATDIEWRGQPQHF
d_gene: -
j_gene: TRBJ1-5
v_gene: TRBV7-9
abundance: -

CDR3nt: TGTGCCAGCAGCCAAGATACCGGGCCCGGCTACACCTTC
CDR3aa: CASSQDTGPGYTF
d_gene: -
j_gene: TRBJ1-2
v_gene: TRBV4-2
abundance: -

CDR3nt: TGTGCCAGCAGCCTTAACCCGGGGCTAGCGTACGAGCAGTACTTC
CDR3aa: CASSLNPGLAYEQYF
d_gene: -
j_gene: TRBJ2-7
v_gene: TRBV4-2
abundance: -

CDR3nt: TGTGCCAGCAGCTTACGACGGAACACTGAAGCTTTCTTT
CDR3aa: CASSLRRNTEAFF
d_gene: -
j_gene: TRBJ1-1
v_gene: TRBV11-2
abundance: large

CDR3nt: TGTGCCAGCAGCTTATGGGGTGGGGAGACCCAGTACTTC
CDR3aa: CASSLWGGETQYF
d_gene: -
j_gene: TRBJ2-5
v_gene: TRBV7-3
abundance: -

CDR3nt: TGTGCCACAAAACCAAACGCCGACAGGATCTACGAGCAGTACTTC
CDR3aa: CATKPNADRIYEQYF
d_gene: -
j_gene: TRBJ2-7
v_gene: TRBV6-6
abundance: once

CDR3nt: TGTGCCAGCAGCCGAGGGGGCGAGACCCAGTACTTC
CDR3aa: CASSRGGETQYF
d_gene: TRBD1
j_gene: TRBJ2-5
v_gene: TRBV7-2
abundance: -

CDR3nt: TGCGCCAGCAGCCCGTCAACGGGGGGTCGAACCGGGGAGCTGTTTTTT
CDR3aa: CASSPSTGGRTGELFF
d_gene: TRBD2
j_gene: TRBJ2-2
v_gene: TRBV4-1
abundance: few

CDR3nt: TGTGCCAGCAGCGCAGACAGGGGGCTGGGCACTGAAGCTTTCTTT
CDR3aa: CASSADRGLGTEAFF
d_gene: TRBD1
j_gene: TRBJ1-1
v_gene: TRBV7-9
abundance: few

CDR3nt: TGTGCCCCAATAACGGAAAGGTCCTACGAGCAGTACTTC
CDR3aa: CAPITERSYEQYF
d_gene: -
j_gene: TRBJ2-7
v_gene: TRBV27
abundance: -

CDR3nt: TGTGCCAGCAGCGCCGGGGGGATCCGGAGGGGCGATGGCTACACCTTC
CDR3aa: CASSAGGIRRGDGYTF
d_gene: -
j_gene: TRBJ1-2
v_gene: TRBV9
abundance: -

CDR3nt: TGTGCCAGCAGTTTGAGGTCAAGCGACGAGCAGTACTTC
CDR3aa: CASSLRSSDEQYF
d_gene: -
j_gene: TRBJ2-7
v_gene: TRBV27
abundance: -

CDR3nt: TGCGCCAGCAGTGAGGCAGGCACCGGGGAGCTGTTTTTT
CDR3aa: CASSEAGTGELFF
d_gene: -
j_gene: TRBJ2-2
v_gene: TRBV10-1
abundance: -

CDR3nt: TGTGCCAGCAGCTTAGGCTCCCCCTACGAGCAGTACTTC
CDR3aa: CASSLGSPYEQYF
d_gene: -
j_gene: TRBJ2-7
v_gene: TRBV5-5
abundance: -

CDR3nt: TGTGCCAGCAGCTCCTCCGTACAGACTAGGCCTAACTATGGCTACACCTTC
CDR3aa: CASSSSVQTRPNYGYTF
d_gene: -
j_gene: TRBJ1-2
v_gene: TRBV7-9
abundance: large

CDR3nt: TGTGCCAGCAGCTTAGCGGGCAGCATGGACACTGAAGCTTTCTTT
CDR3aa: CASSLAGSMDTEAFF
d_gene: -
j_gene: TRBJ1-1
v_gene: TRBV7-9
abundance: -

CDR3nt: TGTGCCAGCAGCTCTCCCCTCAGGGTCCGGGAGACCCAGTACTTC
CDR3aa: CASSSPLRVRETQYF
d_gene: -
j_gene: TRBJ2-5
v_gene: TRBV7-9
abundance: -

CDR3nt: TGTGCCAGCAGTCCTACCACCATACAGGCACATGAGCAGTTCTTC
CDR3aa: CASSPTTIQAHEQFF
d_gene: -
j_gene: TRBJ2-1
v_gene: TRBV27
abundance: -

CDR3nt: TGTGCCAGCAGCGTAGCGGGGGAGTACAATGAGCAGTTCTTC
CDR3aa: CASSVAGEYNEQFF
d_gene: -
j_gene: TRBJ2-1
v_gene: TRBV9
abundance: large

CDR3nt: TGTGCCTGGAGTGTAAATGGTCCCGGGGAGCTGTTTTTT
CDR3aa: CAWSVNGPGELFF
d_gene: -
j_gene: TRBJ2-2
v_gene: TRBV30
abundance: -

CDR3nt: TGTGCCGGCCCTTGTAAAGGGGGGCACGAGACCCAGTACTTC
CDR3aa: CAGPCKGGHETQYF
d_gene: -
j_gene: TRBJ2-5
v_gene: TRBV6-1
abundance: once

CDR3nt: TGTGCCAGCAGTTTTGGAGCCTATGGCTACACCTTC
CDR3aa: CASSFGAYGYTF
d_gene: -
j_gene: TRBJ1-2
v_gene: TRBV28
abundance: -

CDR3nt: TGTGCCAGCAGCTCGGACAGATTGTGGACAGATACGCAGTATTTT
CDR3aa: CASSSDRLWTDTQYF
d_gene: -
j_gene: TRBJ2-3
v_gene: TRBV5-6
abundance: -

CDR3nt: TGTGCCAGCAGTGAACGACAGGGCCTTGATACGCAGTATTTT
CDR3aa: CASSERQGLDTQYF
d_gene: TRBD1
j_gene: TRBJ2-3
v_gene: TRBV25-1
abundance: large

CDR3nt: TGTGCCAGTCTAATACGGGATCGAATTACCCTACGAATACCTATTCGTAATTCACCCCTCCACTTT
CDR3aa: CASLIRDRITLRIPIRNSPLHF
d_gene: -
j_gene: TRBJ1-6
v_gene: TRBV7-8
abundance: -

CDR3nt: TGCGCCAGCAGTGAGTCCCCAGGGGTGGCCACTGAAGCTTTCTTT
CDR3aa: CASSESPGVATEAFF
d_gene: -
j_gene: TRBJ1-1
v_gene: TRBV10-2
abundance: -

CDR3nt: TGCGCCAGCAGCTTTGATGGCGCAGGAATGACCCAGTACTTC
CDR3aa: CASSFDGAGMTQYF
d_gene: -
j_gene: TRBJ2-5
v_gene: TRBV5-1
abundance: -

CDR3nt: TGTGCCAGCAGCCAAGAGGTGGGGGGCTGGGACACTGAAGCTTTCTTT
CDR3aa: CASSQEVGGWDTEAFF
d_gene: -
j_gene: TRBJ1-1
v_gene: TRBV4-2
abundance: -

CDR3nt: TGTGCCAGCAGCCTAACCCGATTAGGAGAAGGCTACACCTTC
CDR3aa: CASSLTRLGEGYTF
d_gene: -
j_gene: TRBJ1-2
v_gene: TRBV4-2
abundance: -

CDR3nt: TGTGCCAGCGACGTCATGGGGAATACGCAGTATTTT
CDR3aa: CASDVMGNTQYF
d_gene: -
j_gene: TRBJ2-3
v_gene: TRBV5-8
abundance: -

CDR3nt: TGTGCCAGCAGTTACGAGACCCAATTAGATGGCTACACCTTC
CDR3aa: CASSYETQLDGYTF
d_gene: -
j_gene: TRBJ1-2
v_gene: TRBV6-6
abundance: -

CDR3nt: TGTGCCAGCAGCTACGGACAGGGGGCGTCCTGGGAGCAGTACTTC
CDR3aa: CASSYGQGASWEQYF
d_gene: TRBD1
j_gene: TRBJ2-7
v_gene: TRBV7-2
abundance: -

CDR3nt: TGTGCCAGCACGGCGGGCAGGCCTCCCTACGAGCAGTACTTC
CDR3aa: CASTAGRPPYEQYF
d_gene: -
j_gene: TRBJ2-7
v_gene: TRBV28
abundance: -

CDR3nt: TGTGCCAGCAGCCAATTGGGCGGGGAGGAAGCTAACTATGGCTACACCTTC
CDR3aa: CASSQLGGEEANYGYTF
d_gene: -
j_gene: TRBJ1-2
v_gene: TRBV16
abundance: -

CDR3nt: TGTGCCAGCAGTTTTCAACAGCAGAATCAGCCCCAGCATTTT
CDR3aa: CASSFQQQNQPQHF
d_gene: -
j_gene: TRBJ1-5
v_gene: TRBV28
abundance: -

CDR3nt: TGTGCCAGCAGGGGGGGGACGCAAGTTTCCTACGAGCAGTACTTC
CDR3aa: CASRGGTQVSYEQYF
d_gene: TRBD2
j_gene: TRBJ2-7
v_gene: TRBV28
abundance: -

CDR3nt: TGTGCCAGCAGCTTGGACTCACAGGGGTTCACTGAAGCTTTCTTT
CDR3aa: CASSLDSQGFTEAFF
d_gene: TRBD1
j_gene: TRBJ1-1
v_gene: TRBV7-2
abundance: -

CDR3nt: TGTGCCAGCAGCTTTGGACAGGCTAGGGATGGAAAGGAAAAACTGTTTTTT
CDR3aa: CASSFGQARDGKEKLFF
d_gene: -
j_gene: TRBJ1-4
v_gene: TRBV12-1
abundance: once

CDR3nt: TGTGCCAGCAGTGAGAGGGGCAGGGACACTGAAGCTTTCTTT
CDR3aa: CASSERGRDTEAFF
d_gene: -
j_gene: TRBJ1-1
v_gene: TRBV2
abundance: -

CDR3nt: TGTGCCAGCAGGGCGGGGGGCCAGAACACCGGGGAGCTGTTTTTT
CDR3aa: CASRAGGQNTGELFF
d_gene: TRBD2
j_gene: TRBJ2-2
v_gene: TRBV6-1
abundance: few

CDR3nt: TGTGCCAGCAGCGGGGGACAGGGGGCGGGCAATGAGCAGTTCTTC
CDR3aa: CASSGGQGAGNEQFF
d_gene: TRBD1
j_gene: TRBJ2-1
v_gene: TRBV9
abundance: -

CDR3nt: TGTGCCAGCAGTGAGACTCGGTTGTCGGGGGGTGGCTACACCTTC
CDR3aa: CASSETRLSGGGYTF
d_gene: -
j_gene: TRBJ1-2
v_gene: TRBV2
abundance: -

CDR3nt: TGTGCCAGCAGCTTAGGGGGGACAGGGATGATAAGGACCTACGAGCAGTACTTC
CDR3aa: CASSLGGTGMIRTYEQYF
d_gene: TRBD1
j_gene: TRBJ2-7
v_gene: TRBV7-2
abundance: -

CDR3nt: TGTGCCAGCAGCTTCCGGGACGGAGGCTTCTCCTACGAGCAGTACTTC
CDR3aa: CASSFRDGGFSYEQYF
d_gene: -
j_gene: TRBJ2-7
v_gene: TRBV5-6
abundance: -

CDR3nt: TGTGCCAGCAGTTACGACTCCTATTCGAACACTGAAGCTTTCTTT
CDR3aa: CASSYDSYSNTEAFF
d_gene: -
j_gene: TRBJ1-1
v_gene: TRBV6-5
abundance: once

CDR3nt: TGTGCCAGCTCACCCCGCACTCGACAGGGAAAGTATGGCTACACCTTC
CDR3aa: CASSPRTRQGKYGYTF
d_gene: TRBD1
j_gene: TRBJ1-2
v_gene: TRBV18
abundance: -

CDR3nt: TGTGCCAGCAGCTTAGCGGGGGGGCCTGGTGAGCAGTTCTTC
CDR3aa: CASSLAGGPGEQFF
d_gene: TRBD2
j_gene: TRBJ2-1
v_gene: TRBV11-2
abundance: -

CDR3nt: TGTGCCAGCAGCGTAGATCAGGGCCGGGGGGAGACCCAGTACTTC
CDR3aa: CASSVDQGRGETQYF
d_gene: -
j_gene: TRBJ2-5
v_gene: TRBV9
abundance: once

CDR3nt: TGTGCCACTAAAAATGTCGGGACCGAACGGCGAGAGACCCAGTACTTC
CDR3aa: CATKNVGTERRETQYF
d_gene: -
j_gene: TRBJ2-5
v_gene: TRBV19
abundance: -